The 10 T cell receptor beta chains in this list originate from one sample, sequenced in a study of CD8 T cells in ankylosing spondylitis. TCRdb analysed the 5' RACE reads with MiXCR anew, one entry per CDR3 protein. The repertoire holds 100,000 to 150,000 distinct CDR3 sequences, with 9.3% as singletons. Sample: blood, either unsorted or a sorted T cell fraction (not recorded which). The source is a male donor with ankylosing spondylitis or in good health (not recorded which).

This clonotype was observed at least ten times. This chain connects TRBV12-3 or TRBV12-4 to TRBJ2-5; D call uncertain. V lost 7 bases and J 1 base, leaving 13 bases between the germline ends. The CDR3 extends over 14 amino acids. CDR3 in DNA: TGTGCCAGCAACCTCCAGGTCGTCCAAGAGACCCAGTACTTC. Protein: CASNLQVVQETQYF.

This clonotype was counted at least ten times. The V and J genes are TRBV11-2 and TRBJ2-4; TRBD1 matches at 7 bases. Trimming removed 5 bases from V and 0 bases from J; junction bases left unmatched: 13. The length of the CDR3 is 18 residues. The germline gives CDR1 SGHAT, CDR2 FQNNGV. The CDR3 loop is CASSKTGPAEIAKNIQYF. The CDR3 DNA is TGTGCCAGCAGCAAGACAGGGCCAGCTGAGATAGCCAAAAACATTCAGTACTTC.

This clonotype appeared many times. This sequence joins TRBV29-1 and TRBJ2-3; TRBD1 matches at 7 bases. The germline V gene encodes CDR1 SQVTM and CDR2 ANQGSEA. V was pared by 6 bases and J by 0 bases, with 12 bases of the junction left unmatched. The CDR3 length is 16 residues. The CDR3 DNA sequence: TGCAGCGTAGGGACCAGACAGGGCCCTAGCACAGATACGCAGTATTTT. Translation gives CSVGTRQGPSTDTQYF.

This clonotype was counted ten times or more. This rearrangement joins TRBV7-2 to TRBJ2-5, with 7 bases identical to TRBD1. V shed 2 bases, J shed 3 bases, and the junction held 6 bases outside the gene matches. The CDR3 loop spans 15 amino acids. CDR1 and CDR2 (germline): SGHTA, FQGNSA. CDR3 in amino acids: CASSLRRTGEETQYF. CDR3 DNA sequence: TGTGCCAGCAGCTTAAGGCGGACAGGTGAAGAGACCCAGTACTTC.

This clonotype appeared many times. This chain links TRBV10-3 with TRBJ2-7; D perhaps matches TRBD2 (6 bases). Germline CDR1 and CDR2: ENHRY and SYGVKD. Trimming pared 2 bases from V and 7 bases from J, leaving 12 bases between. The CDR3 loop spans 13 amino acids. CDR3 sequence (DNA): TGTGCCATCAGTGAGGCGGGACGCCCAGAGCAGTACTTC. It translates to CAISEAGRPEQYF.

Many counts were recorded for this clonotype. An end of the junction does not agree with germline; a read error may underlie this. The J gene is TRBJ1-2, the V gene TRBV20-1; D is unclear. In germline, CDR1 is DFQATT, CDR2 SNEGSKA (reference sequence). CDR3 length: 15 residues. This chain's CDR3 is CSARDEGGFEYGYTF. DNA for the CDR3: TGCAGTGCTCGAGACGAGGGAGGGTTTGAGTATGGCTACACCTTC.

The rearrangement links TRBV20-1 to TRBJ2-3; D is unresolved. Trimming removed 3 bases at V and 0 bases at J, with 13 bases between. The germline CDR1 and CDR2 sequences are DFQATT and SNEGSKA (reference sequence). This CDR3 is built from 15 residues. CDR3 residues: CSASVASRSTDTQYF. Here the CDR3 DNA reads TGCAGTGCTAGCGTGGCTAGTCGGAGCACAGATACGCAGTATTTT.

CDR3 loop: CSAGTSGRGSGEQYF. CDR3 bases: TGCAGCGCCGGGACTAGCGGGAGAGGGTCGGGTGAGCAGTACTTC. This chain connects TRBV29-1 to TRBJ2-7; 14 bases line up with TRBD2. The germline V gene has CDR1 SQVTM and CDR2 ANQGSEA. The V segment lost 7 bases and the J segment 7 bases; nucleotides outside the gene matches: 12. The CDR3 loop spans 15 amino acids.

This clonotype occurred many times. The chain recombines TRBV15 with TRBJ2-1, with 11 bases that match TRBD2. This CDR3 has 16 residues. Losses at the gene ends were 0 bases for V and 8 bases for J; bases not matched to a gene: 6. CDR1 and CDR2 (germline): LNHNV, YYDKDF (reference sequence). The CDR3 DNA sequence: TGTGCCACCAGCAGAGACCGTGGTAGCGGGAGGGATGAGCAGTTCTTC. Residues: CATSRDRGSGRDEQFF.

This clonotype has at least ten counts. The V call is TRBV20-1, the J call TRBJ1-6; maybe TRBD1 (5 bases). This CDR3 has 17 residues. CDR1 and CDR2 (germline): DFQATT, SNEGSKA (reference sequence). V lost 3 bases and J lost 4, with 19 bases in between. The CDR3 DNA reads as TGCAGTGCTAGGGTGAACCGGGACGGAGATTATAATTCACCCCTCCACTTT. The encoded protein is CSARVNRDGDYNSPLHF.